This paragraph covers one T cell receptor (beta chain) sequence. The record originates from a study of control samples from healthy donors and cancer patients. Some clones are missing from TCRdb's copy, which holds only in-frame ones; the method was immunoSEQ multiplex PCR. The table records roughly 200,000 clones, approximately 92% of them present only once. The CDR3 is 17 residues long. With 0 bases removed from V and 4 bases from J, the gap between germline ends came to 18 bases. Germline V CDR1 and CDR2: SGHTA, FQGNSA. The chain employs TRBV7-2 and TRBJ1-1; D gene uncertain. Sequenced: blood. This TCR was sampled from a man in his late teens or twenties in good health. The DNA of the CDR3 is TGTGCCAGCAGCTTAGCGAGGTTTTGGACCGGGTCCACTGAAGCTTTCTTT. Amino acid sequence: CASSLARFWTGSTEAFF.